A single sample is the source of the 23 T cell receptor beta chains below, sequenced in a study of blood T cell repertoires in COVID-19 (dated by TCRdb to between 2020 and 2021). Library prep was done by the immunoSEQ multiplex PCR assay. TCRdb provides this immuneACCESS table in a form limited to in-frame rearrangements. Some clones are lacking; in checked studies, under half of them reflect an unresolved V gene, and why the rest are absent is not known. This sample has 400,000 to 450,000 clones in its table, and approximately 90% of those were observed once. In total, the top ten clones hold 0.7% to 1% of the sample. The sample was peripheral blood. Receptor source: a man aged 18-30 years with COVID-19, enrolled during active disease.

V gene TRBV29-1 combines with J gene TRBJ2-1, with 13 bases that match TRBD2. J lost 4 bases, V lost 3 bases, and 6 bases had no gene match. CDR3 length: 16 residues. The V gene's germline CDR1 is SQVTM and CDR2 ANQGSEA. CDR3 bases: TGCAGCGTTGAGGGACTAGCGGGGACCCTTTACAATGAGCAGTTCTTC. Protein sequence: CSVEGLAGTLYNEQFF.

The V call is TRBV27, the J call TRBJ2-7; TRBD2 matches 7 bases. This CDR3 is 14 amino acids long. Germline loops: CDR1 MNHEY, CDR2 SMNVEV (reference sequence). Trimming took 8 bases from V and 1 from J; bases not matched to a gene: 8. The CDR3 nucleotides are TGTGCCAGCCGGGGAACGGGGGGTTCCTACGAGCAGTACTTC. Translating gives CASRGTGGSYEQYF.

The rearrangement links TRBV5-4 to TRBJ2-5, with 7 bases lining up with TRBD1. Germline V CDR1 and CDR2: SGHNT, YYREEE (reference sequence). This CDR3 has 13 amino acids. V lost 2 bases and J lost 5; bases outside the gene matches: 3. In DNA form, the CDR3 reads TGTGCCAGCAGCTTACAGGGGTTTGAGACCCAGTACTTC. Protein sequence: CASSLQGFETQYF.

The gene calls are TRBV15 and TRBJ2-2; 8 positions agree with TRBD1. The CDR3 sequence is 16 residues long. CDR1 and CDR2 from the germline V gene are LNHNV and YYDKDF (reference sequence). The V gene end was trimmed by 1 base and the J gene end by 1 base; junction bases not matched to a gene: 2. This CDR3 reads CATSRGGTGNTGELFF. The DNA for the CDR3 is TGTGCCACCAGCAGAGGAGGGACAGGGAACACCGGGGAGCTGTTTTTT.

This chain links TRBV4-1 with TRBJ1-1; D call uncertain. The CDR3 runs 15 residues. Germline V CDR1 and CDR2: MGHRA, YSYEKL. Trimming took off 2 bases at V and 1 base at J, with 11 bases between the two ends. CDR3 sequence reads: CASSQSPEKNTEAFF. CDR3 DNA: TGCGCCAGCAGCCAAAGTCCGGAGAAGAACACTGAAGCTTTCTTT.

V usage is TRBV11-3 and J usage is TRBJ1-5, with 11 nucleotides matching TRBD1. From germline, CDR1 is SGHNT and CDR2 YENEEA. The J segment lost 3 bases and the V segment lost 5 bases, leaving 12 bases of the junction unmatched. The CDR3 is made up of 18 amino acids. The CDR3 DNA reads TGTGCCAGCAGCCCAGCCCCGGGACAGGGGGGGGACAATCAGCCCCAGCATTTT. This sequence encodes CASSPAPGQGGDNQPQHF.

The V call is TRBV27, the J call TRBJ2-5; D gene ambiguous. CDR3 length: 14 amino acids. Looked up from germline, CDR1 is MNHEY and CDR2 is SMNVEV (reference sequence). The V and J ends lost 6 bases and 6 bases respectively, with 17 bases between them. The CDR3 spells CASSPNNRMQTQYF. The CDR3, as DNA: TGTGCCAGCAGCCCTAATAATAGAATGCAGACCCAGTACTTC.

This chain's CDR3 is CASSQVLTGRSGNTIYF. DNA for the CDR3: TGTGCCAGCAGCCAAGTGTTAACAGGGCGATCTGGAAACACCATATATTTT. V is TRBV4-2 and J is TRBJ1-3, with D possibly matching TRBD1 (6 bases). CDR1 LGHNA and CDR2 YNFKEQ come from the germline V gene. Trimming removed 1 base at V and 1 base at J, with 14 bases between. This CDR3 has 17 amino acids.

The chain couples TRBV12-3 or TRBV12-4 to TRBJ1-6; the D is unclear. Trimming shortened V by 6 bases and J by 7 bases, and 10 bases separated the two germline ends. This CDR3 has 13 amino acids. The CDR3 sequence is CASSPPRNSPLHF. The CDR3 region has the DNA TGTGCCAGCAGCCCACCACGGAATTCACCCCTCCACTTT.

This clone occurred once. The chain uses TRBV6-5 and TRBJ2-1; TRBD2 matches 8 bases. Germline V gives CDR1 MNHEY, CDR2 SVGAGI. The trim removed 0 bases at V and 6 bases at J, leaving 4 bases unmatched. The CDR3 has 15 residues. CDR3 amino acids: CASSYSRTSLNEQFF. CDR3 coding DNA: TGTGCCAGCAGTTACTCTCGGACTAGCCTCAATGAGCAGTTCTTC.

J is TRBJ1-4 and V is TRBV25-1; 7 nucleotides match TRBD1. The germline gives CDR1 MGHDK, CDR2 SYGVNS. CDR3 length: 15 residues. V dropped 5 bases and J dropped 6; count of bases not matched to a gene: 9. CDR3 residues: CASSPTTGKYEKLFF. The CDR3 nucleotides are TGTGCCAGCAGTCCTACGACAGGGAAGTATGAAAAACTGTTTTTT.

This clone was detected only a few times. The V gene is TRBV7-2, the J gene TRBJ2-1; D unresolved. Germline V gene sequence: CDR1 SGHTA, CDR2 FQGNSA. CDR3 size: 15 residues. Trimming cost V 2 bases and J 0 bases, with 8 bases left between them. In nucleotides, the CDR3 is TGTGCCAGCAGCTTACCCTTCAGCTCCTACAATGAGCAGTTCTTC. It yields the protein CASSLPFSSYNEQFF.

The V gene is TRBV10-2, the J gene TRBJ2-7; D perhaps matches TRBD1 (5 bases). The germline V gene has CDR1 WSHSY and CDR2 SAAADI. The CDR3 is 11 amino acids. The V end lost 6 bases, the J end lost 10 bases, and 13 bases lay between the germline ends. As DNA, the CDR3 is TGCGCCAGCAGGGGGCAGGGTGTTCAGTACTTC. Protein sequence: CASRGQGVQYF.

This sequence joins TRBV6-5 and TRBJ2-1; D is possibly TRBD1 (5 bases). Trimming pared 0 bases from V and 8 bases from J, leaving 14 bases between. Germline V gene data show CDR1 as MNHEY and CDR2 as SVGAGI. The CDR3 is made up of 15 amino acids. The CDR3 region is CASSYSRGFGDEQFF. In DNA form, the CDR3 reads TGTGCCAGCAGTTACTCAAGGGGTTTTGGGGATGAGCAGTTCTTC.

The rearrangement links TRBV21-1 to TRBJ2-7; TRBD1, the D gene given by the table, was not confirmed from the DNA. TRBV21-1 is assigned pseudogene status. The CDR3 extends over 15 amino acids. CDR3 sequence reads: CASSFRTVYLSEQYF. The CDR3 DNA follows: TGTGCCAGCAGCTTCCGGACAGTGTATCTGAGCGAGCAGTACTTC.

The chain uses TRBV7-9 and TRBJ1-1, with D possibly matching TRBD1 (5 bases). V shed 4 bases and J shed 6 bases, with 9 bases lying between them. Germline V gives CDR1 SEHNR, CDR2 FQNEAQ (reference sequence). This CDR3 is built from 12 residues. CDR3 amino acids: CASSSRGSEAFF. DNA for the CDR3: TGTGCCAGCAGCTCCCGGGGGTCTGAAGCTTTCTTT.

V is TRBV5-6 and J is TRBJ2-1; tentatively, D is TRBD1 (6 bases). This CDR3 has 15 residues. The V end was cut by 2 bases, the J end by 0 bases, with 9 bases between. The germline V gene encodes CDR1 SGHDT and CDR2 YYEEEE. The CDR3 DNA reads TGTGCCAGCAGCTTCCGGGACAACTCCTACAATGAGCAGTTCTTC. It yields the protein CASSFRDNSYNEQFF. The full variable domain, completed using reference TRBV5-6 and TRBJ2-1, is DAGVTQSPTHLIKTRGQQVTLRCSPKSGHDTVSWYQQALGQGPQFIFQYYEEEERQRGNFPDRFSGHQFPNYSSELNVNALLLGDSALYLCASSFRDNSYNEQFFGPGTRLTVL.

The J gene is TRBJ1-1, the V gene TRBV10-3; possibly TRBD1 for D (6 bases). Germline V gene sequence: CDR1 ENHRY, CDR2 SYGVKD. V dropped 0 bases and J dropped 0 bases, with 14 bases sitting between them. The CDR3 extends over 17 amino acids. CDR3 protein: CAISESGQSGMNTEAFF. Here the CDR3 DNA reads TGTGCCATCAGTGAGTCAGGACAGAGCGGAATGAACACTGAAGCTTTCTTT.

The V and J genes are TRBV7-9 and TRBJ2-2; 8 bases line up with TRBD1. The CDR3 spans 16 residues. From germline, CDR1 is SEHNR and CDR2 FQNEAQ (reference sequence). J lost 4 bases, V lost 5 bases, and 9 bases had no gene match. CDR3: CASSIKDRGITGELFF. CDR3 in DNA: TGTGCCAGCAGCATAAAAGACAGGGGCATCACCGGGGAGCTGTTTTTT.

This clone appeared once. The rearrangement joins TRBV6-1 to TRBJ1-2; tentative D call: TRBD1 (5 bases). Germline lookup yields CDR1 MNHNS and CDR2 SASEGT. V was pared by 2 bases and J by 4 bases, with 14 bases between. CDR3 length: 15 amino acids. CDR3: CASSETGGVAYGYTF. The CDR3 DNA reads TGTGCCAGCAGTGAAACGGGAGGGGTGGCCTATGGCTACACCTTC.

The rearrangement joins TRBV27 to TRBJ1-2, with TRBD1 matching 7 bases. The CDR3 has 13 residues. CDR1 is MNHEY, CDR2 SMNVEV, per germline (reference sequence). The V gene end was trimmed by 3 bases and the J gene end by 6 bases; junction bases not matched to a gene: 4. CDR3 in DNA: TGTGCCAGCAGTTTTCTAGGGGGCAATGGCTACACCTTC. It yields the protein CASSFLGGNGYTF.

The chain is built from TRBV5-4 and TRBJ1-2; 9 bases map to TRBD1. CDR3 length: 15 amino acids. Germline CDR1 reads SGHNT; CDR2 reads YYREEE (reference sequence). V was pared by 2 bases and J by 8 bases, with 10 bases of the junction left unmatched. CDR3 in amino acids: CASSFRSGTGNGYTF. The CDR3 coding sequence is TGTGCCAGCAGCTTCCGGTCGGGGACAGGGAACGGCTACACCTTC.

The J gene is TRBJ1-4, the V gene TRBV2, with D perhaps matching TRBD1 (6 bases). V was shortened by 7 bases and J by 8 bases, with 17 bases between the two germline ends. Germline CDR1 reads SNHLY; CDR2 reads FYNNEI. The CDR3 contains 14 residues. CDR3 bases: TGTGCCAGCATACCCTCAGGGGCCGGGGAAAAACTGTTTTTT. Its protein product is CASIPSGAGEKLFF. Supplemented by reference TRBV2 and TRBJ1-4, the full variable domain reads EPEVTQTPSHQVTQMGQEVILRCVPISNHLYFYWYRQILGQKVEFLVSFYNNEISEKSEIFDDQFSVERPDGSNFTLKIRSTKLEDSAMYFCASIPSGAGEKLFFGSGTQLSVL.